These 18 T cell receptor beta chains originate from one sample sequenced in a study of cytomegalovirus exposure and HLA in healthy donors. Data came from immunoSEQ multiplex PCR; TCRdb stores just in-frame clones and leaves some out. Among 110,000 to 150,000 clones, about 95% were seen once, and the ten largest hold 1.8%. Sequencing was done on a sample of PBMCs. The source of these receptors is a man aged 18 to 35 in good health and CMV-seropositive.

The V and J genes are TRBV11-3 and TRBJ2-1, with 7 nucleotides matching TRBD2. Germline trimming cut 1 base from V and 12 bases from J; bases unmatched to any gene: 3. CDR1 SGHNT and CDR2 YENEEA come from the germline V gene. The CDR3 totals 12 residues. The CDR3 is CASSLGGGAQFF. As DNA, the CDR3 is TGTGCCAGCAGCTTAGGCGGGGGTGCGCAGTTCTTC.

The genes are TRBV4-1 and TRBJ1-5; 7 bases are a match to TRBD1. V lost 1 base to trimming and J lost 4 bases; unmatched junction nucleotides: 10. The CDR3 is 17 residues long. Germline assignment: CDR1 MGHRA and CDR2 YSYEKL. CDR3 residues: CASSQALRGLENQPQHF. The CDR3 region has the DNA TGCGCCAGCAGCCAAGCCCTAAGGGGGCTGGAGAATCAGCCCCAGCATTTT.

This chain links TRBV28 with TRBJ2-2; TRBD2 aligns across 12 bases. In germline, CDR1 is MDHEN, CDR2 SYDVKM. The ends lost 7 bases at V and 6 bases at J; junction bases unmatched: 9. CDR3 size: 16 residues. CDR3 sequence (DNA): TGTGCCAGCAACCCTAGCGGGAGGGCCCTCTCCGGGGAGCTGTTTTTT. Its translation is CASNPSGRALSGELFF.

This chain joins TRBV29-1 and TRBJ2-7, with 8 bases fitting TRBD2. V shed 3 bases, J shed 9 bases, and the junction held 4 bases outside the gene matches. CDR3 length equals 11 residues. CDR1 is SQVTM and CDR2 is ANQGSEA in the germline V gene. CDR3 sequence reads: CSVESSGWQYF. CDR3 in DNA: TGCAGCGTTGAGTCTAGCGGGTGGCAGTACTTC.

The chain joins TRBV28 to TRBJ2-3; 7 bases fit TRBD2. V dropped 2 bases and J dropped 2; count of bases not matched to a gene: 10. Germline V gives CDR1 MDHEN, CDR2 SYDVKM. CDR3 length: 17 residues. Here the CDR3 DNA reads TGTGCCAGCAGTTTACCGGCGGGAGTCTACTACACAGATACGCAGTATTTT. This gives the protein CASSLPAGVYYTDTQYF. The whole variable domain, remainder taken from reference TRBV28 and TRBJ2-3, is DVKVTQSSRYLVKRTGEKVFLECVQDMDHENMFWYRQDPGLGLRLIYFSYDVKMKEKGDIPEGYSVSREKKERFSLILESASTNQTSMYLCASSLPAGVYYTDTQYFGPGTRLTVL.

This clone appeared once. CDR3 sequence reads: CASSTSKGAGETQYF. CDR3 nucleotides: TGTGCCAGCAGTACCTCAAAGGGGGCTGGGGAGACCCAGTACTTC. The chain joins TRBV28 to TRBJ2-5; 7 bases match TRBD1. The CDR3 contains 15 residues. Trimming removed 5 bases from V and 5 bases from J; junction bases left unmatched: 11. Germline loops: CDR1 MDHEN, CDR2 SYDVKM.

This clone was counted a single time. The chain combines TRBV29-1 with TRBJ1-2; the D gene is possibly TRBD1 (6 bases). The CDR3 is 11 amino acids. Trimming stripped 6 bases from V and 4 bases from J, with 9 bases between. Germline V gives CDR1 SQVTM, CDR2 ANQGSEA. CDR3 DNA: TGCAGCGTGGACAGCGTCTATGGCTACACCTTC. This codes for CSVDSVYGYTF.

The chain has TRBV2 and TRBJ2-1, with 7 nucleotides matching TRBD1. The CDR3 runs to 13 residues. The V gene end was trimmed by 6 bases and the J gene end by 10 bases; junction bases not matched to a gene: 9. Germline V gives CDR1 SNHLY, CDR2 FYNNEI. The CDR3 is CASSPGTAGEQFF. The DNA for the CDR3 is TGTGCCAGCAGCCCAGGGACAGCAGGGGAGCAGTTCTTC.

The chain couples TRBV4-1 to TRBJ1-6; D remains ambiguous. CDR3 length: 16 amino acids. Per the germline V gene, CDR1 is MGHRA and CDR2 is YSYEKL. V lost 0 bases, J lost 3 bases, and 9 bases lay in between. The CDR3 coding sequence is TGCGCCAGCAGCCAAGATTTCGAGGGCTATAATTCACCCCTCCACTTT. It codes for CASSQDFEGYNSPLHF.

The chain has TRBV18 and TRBJ2-1, with 8 bases aligning to TRBD2. Per germline, CDR1 KGHSH and CDR2 LQKENI. After removal of 2 bases from V and 2 bases from J, the junction contained 5 bases not matched to a gene. The CDR3 runs 16 residues. The CDR3 protein is CASSPYREGPYNEQFF. In DNA form, the CDR3 reads TGTGCCAGCTCACCATACCGGGAGGGCCCCTACAATGAGCAGTTCTTC.

The chain has TRBV5-1 and TRBJ2-2; 8 bases are a match to TRBD1. Unmatched junction bases numbered 7, after V lost 0 bases and J lost 6 bases. Looked up from germline, CDR1 is SGHRS and CDR2 is YFSETQ. The CDR3 is made up of 16 amino acids. CDR3 coding DNA: TGCGCCAGCAGCTTGGGCCAGACAGGGGTTGCCGGGGAGCTGTTTTTT. Its protein is CASSLGQTGVAGELFF.

The chain employs TRBV5-4 and TRBJ2-1; tentative D call: TRBD2 (6 bases). Germline CDR1 reads SGHNT; CDR2 reads YYREEE (reference sequence). CDR3 length: 15 residues. The ends were cut back, 3 bases at V and 0 bases at J, with 10 bases in the middle. CDR3 region: CASSSAGSSYNEQFF. CDR3 nucleotide sequence: TGTGCCAGCAGCTCGGCCGGGAGCTCCTACAATGAGCAGTTCTTC.

V gene TRBV7-2 combines with J gene TRBJ2-1, with D unclear. Between the trimmed V and J ends, which lost 1 base and 0 bases, there was a span of 7 bases. Germline CDR1 reads SGHTA; CDR2 reads FQGNSA. This CDR3 comprises 15 residues. The CDR3 DNA reads as TGTGCCAGCAGCTTAGTTCTGAGCTCCTACAATGAGCAGTTCTTC. The encoded protein is CASSLVLSSYNEQFF.

The chain has TRBV10-3 and TRBJ2-5; perhaps TRBD1 as D (6 bases). Germline-derived CDR1 and CDR2 are ENHRY and SYGVKD. The CDR3 is 14 residues long. Trimming left V 3 bases short and J 2 bases short, with 10 bases between. The CDR3 coding sequence is TGTGCCATCAGTGAATATGACAGGCAAGAGACCCAGTACTTC. Protein product: CAISEYDRQETQYF.

The V and J genes are TRBV7-8 and TRBJ2-3; 7 bases are a match to TRBD2. Germline CDR1 is SGHVS and CDR2 is FQNEAQ. The CDR3 is made up of 13 amino acids. The J segment lost 15 bases and the V segment lost 5 bases, leaving 14 bases of the junction unmatched. The CDR3 loop reads CASSTRLLAANYF. The DNA of the CDR3 is TGTGCCAGCAGCACGCGACTCCTAGCGGCGAACTATTTT.

The rearrangement joins TRBV7-9 to TRBJ2-2, with a weak D call TRBD1 (5 bases). V was cut by 5 bases and J by 6 bases, with 13 bases left in between. The CDR3 totals 14 residues. CDR1 and CDR2 (germline): SEHNR, FQNEAQ (reference sequence). Here the CDR3 reads CASSPPVGAGELFF. In DNA form, the CDR3 reads TGTGCCAGCAGCCCCCCGGTAGGGGCCGGGGAGCTGTTTTTT.

The J gene is TRBJ2-5, the V gene TRBV5-6; D is possibly TRBD1 (6 bases). Per the germline V gene, CDR1 is SGHDT and CDR2 is YYEEEE. Trimming pared 1 base from V and 0 bases from J, leaving 19 bases between. The CDR3 spans 18 residues. The CDR3 bases are TGTGCCAGCAGCTTGTTTTTATCGACAGGTCCTTACCAAGAGACCCAGTACTTC. Its protein is CASSLFLSTGPYQETQYF.

The CDR3, as DNA: TGTGCCAGCTCACCGGACAGGGCTGGAAACACCATATATTTT. The encoded protein is CASSPDRAGNTIYF. The chain carries TRBV18 and TRBJ1-3; 8 nucleotides agree with TRBD1. Germline CDR1 and CDR2: KGHSH and LQKENI. With 3 bases clipped from V and 2 bases from J, the junction kept 0 bases outside the gene matches. The CDR3 is made up of 14 amino acids.